The present T cell receptor beta chain was sequenced within a study of T cell repertoires in cytomegalovirus infection. Study-wide results and limits: The response measured ex vivo was dominated by TCR beta clonotypes (HLA-C-restricted and CMV-specific).

TCRdb fed the reads into MiXCR, producing one record per CDR3 protein. The data contain fewer than 900,000 distinct CDR3 sequences, roughly 29% of them singletons. In its sample, this clonotype was seen many times. Its antigen is unidentified. Germline CDR1 is MNHEY and CDR2 is SMNVEV (reference sequence). The ends were cut back, 0 bases at V and 3 bases at J, with 15 bases in the middle. This CDR3 region has 16 residues. This specimen was cultured CD8+ T cells from PBMCs, taken from culture after CMV antigen stimulation. This receptor was taken from a human donor in good health (CMV status not recorded). Some clones in this sample may be carry-over from other donors' samples. The chain uses TRBV27 and TRBJ2-7; D is perhaps TRBD1 or TRBD2 (5 bases each). The DNA of the CDR3 is TGTGCCAGCAGTTTATCGGCCGGGACCACAGACTACGAGCAGTACTTC. Protein: CASSLSAGTTDYEQYF.